The rows below give T cell receptor beta chains drawn from one sample of a study of control samples from healthy donors and cancer patients. The data were produced by immunoSEQ multiplex PCR, yet TCRdb's version contains in-frame clones alone and is incomplete. The data contain around 150,000 clones, roughly 90% of them singletons. The sample comprised blood. All receptors derive from a man younger than 45 in good health. Each CDR3 is given without its conserved first and last residue. Only some rows state a clone size, as once, few, many or a class for expanded clones.

>TRBJ1-2|14|TRBV7-2|few
ASSPRLAPWGYGYT
>TRBJ2-1|14|TRBV27|once
ASSFQLAGRFDEQF
>TRBJ2-6|14|TRBV5-5|NA
ASSKNTVSGANVLT
>TRBJ2-7|14|TRBV5-6|few
ASSPQTGTGTYEQY
>TRBJ2-4|19|TRBV3-1/TRBV3-2|NA
ASSQVTPGLAGVGAKNIQY
>TRBJ2-5|11|TRBV11-2|NA
ASSPPPVETQY
>TRBJ2-5|11|TRBV7-9|NA
ASSFDVAETQY
>TRBJ2-7|12|TRBV4-1|once
ASSQNTGPYEQY
>TRBJ1-1|12|TRBV19|once
ASSIGTEDTEAF
>TRBJ2-5|13|TRBV9|NA
ASSVSGGAGETQY
>TRBJ2-7|14|TRBV6-5|NA
ASSSSGGRGTLEQY
>TRBJ1-1|9|TRBV30|NA
AWRMNTEAF
>TRBJ2-7|13|TRBV7-2|NA
ASSGQAGSSYEQY
>TRBJ2-7|11|TRBV19|once
ASSLILSREQY
>TRBJ2-7|13|TRBV6-5|NA
ASRAGTGGGYEQY
>TRBJ2-3|10|TRBV20-1|NA
SASVGTDTQY
>TRBJ2-1|12|TRBV2|NA
ASGIFTSPNEQF
>TRBJ1-1|12|TRBV7-6|NA
ASSLAAGSTEAF
>TRBJ2-5|12|TRBV7-2|once
ASSSDSGSGSQY
>TRBJ2-7|15|TRBV5-1|NA
ASSFTPAREASYEQY
>TRBJ1-1|11|TRBV7-3|NA
ASSLGGRTEAF
>TRBJ2-6|14|TRBV2|NA
ASNPPGVEGANVLT
>TRBJ1-1|12|TRBV24-1|NA
ATSGAGKNTEAF
>TRBJ2-7|12|TRBV3-1/TRBV3-2|NA
ASSHAGGLNEQY
>TRBJ2-1|9|TRBV6-1|once
ASREGNEQF
>TRBJ2-2|15|TRBV24-1|NA
ATSSGTSGILTGELF
>TRBJ1-1|12|TRBV2|NA
ASCGGLMNTEAF
>TRBJ1-2|10|TRBV12-3/TRBV12-4|NA
ASSPAVYGYT
>TRBJ2-5|10|TRBV6-6|NA
ASSYSGETQY
>TRBJ2-7|11|TRBV7-9|NA
ASSSPASYEQY
>TRBJ2-3|12|TRBV9|NA
ASSPRADTDTQY
>TRBJ1-1|13|TRBV3-1/TRBV3-2|NA
ASSLDRVALTEAF
>TRBJ2-5|13|TRBV27|once
ASSPAGVLGETQY
>TRBJ2-3|10|TRBV7-2|NA
ASSLGADTQY
>TRBJ2-1|10|TRBV7-9|NA
ASSLGGPVGV
>TRBJ2-7|14|TRBV15|NA
ATSSLPGQGTIEQY
>TRBJ2-5|12|TRBV7-9|NA
ASSLEDRGETQY
>TRBJ2-5|13|TRBV5-4|NA
ASSSLAGGEETQY
>TRBJ1-1|11|TRBV25-1|NA
ASRREGGPEAF
>TRBJ1-2|13|TRBV16|NA
ASSTPHEWGYGYT
>TRBJ2-2|13|TRBV3-1/TRBV3-2|few
ASSHGTDNTGELF
>TRBJ1-4|12|TRBV4-2|NA
ASSQVMTDEKLF
>TRBJ1-1|15|TRBV5-1|NA
ASSLAVPVDSGTEAF
>TRBJ1-5|13|TRBV5-1|NA
ASSLEGQNNQPQH
>TRBJ2-1|12|TRBV19|NA
ASSIDHGVSEQF
>TRBJ2-2|14|TRBV9|NA
ASSVRGTSDTGELF
>TRBJ2-1|12|TRBV24-1|NA
ATSDSTGTHEQF
>TRBJ2-3|10|TRBV6-6|NA
ASSQRADTQY
>TRBJ1-3|11|TRBV19|NA
ASNTAPGNTIY
>TRBJ1-3|13|TRBV4-1|once
ASSQDRRPGNTIY
>TRBJ2-3|18|TRBV19|NA
ASSVGLAEGRGTSTDTQY
>TRBJ2-7|13|TRBV13|NA
ASSFFLTGAYEQY
>TRBJ2-5|12|TRBV18|few
ASSPAQRGVTQY
>TRBJ1-1|11|TRBV29-1|NA
SVAKIMNTEAF
>TRBJ2-7|13|TRBV2|NA
ASIRPGTGSDEQY
>TRBJ1-2|12|TRBV6-1|few
ASSENGGRAGYT
>TRBJ2-7|11|TRBV14|NA
ASSRGLNYEQY
>TRBJ2-1|12|TRBV29-1|NA
SVEDRFGYNEQF